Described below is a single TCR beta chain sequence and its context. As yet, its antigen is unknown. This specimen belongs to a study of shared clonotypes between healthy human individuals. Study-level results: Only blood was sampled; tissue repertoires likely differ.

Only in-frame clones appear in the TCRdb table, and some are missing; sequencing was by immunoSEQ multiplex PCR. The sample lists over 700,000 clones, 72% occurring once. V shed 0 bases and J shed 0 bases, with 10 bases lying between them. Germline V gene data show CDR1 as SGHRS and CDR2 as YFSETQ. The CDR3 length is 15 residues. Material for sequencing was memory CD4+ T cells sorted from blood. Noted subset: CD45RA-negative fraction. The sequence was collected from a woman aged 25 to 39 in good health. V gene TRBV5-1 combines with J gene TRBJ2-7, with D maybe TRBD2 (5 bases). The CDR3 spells CASSLASGSSYEQYF. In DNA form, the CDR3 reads TGCGCCAGCAGCTTGGCGAGCGGAAGCTCCTACGAGCAGTACTTC.